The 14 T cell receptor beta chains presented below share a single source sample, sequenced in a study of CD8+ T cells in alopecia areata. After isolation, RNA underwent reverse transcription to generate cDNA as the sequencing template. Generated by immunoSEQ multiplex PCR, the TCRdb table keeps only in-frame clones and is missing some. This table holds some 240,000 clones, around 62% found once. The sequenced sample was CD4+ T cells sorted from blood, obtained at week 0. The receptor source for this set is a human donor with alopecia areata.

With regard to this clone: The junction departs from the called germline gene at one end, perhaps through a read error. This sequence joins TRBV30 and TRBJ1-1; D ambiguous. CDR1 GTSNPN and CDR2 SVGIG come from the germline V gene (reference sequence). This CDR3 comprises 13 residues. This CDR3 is CAWGVSRDTEAFF. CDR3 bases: TGTGCCTGGGGTGTTTCCAGAGACACTGAAGCTTTCTTT.

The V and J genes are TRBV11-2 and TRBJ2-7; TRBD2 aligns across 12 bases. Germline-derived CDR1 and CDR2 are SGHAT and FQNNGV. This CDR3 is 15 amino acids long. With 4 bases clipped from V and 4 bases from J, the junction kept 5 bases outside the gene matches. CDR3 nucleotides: TGTGCCAGCAGCTCGACTAGCGGGGGAGCATACGAGCAGTACTTC. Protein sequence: CASSSTSGGAYEQYF.

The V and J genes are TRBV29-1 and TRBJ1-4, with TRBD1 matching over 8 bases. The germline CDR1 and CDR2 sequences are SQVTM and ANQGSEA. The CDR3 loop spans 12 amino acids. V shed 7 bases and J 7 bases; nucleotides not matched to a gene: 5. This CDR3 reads CSGYRGGEKLFF. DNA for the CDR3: TGCAGCGGTTACAGGGGGGGTGAAAAACTGTTTTTT.

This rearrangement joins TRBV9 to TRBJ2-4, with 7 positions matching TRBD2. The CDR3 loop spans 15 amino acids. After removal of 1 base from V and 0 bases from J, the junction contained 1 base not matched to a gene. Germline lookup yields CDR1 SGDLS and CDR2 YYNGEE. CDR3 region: CASSVSGVAKNIQYF. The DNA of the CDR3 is TGTGCCAGCAGCGTAAGCGGGGTAGCCAAAAACATTCAGTACTTC.

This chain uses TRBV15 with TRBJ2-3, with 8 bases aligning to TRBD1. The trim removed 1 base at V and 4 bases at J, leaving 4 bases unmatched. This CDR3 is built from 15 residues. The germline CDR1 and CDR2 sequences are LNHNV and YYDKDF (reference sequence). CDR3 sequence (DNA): TGTGCCACCAGCAGAGGCAGGGGGCAAGCAGATACGCAGTATTTT. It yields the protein CATSRGRGQADTQYF.

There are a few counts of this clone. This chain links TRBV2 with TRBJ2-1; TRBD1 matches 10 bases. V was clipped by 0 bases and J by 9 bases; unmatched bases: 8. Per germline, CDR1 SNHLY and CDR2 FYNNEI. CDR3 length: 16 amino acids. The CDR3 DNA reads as TGTGCCAGCAGTGAAGCACGGGACAGGGGACAGGTTGAGCAGTTCTTC. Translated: CASSEARDRGQVEQFF.

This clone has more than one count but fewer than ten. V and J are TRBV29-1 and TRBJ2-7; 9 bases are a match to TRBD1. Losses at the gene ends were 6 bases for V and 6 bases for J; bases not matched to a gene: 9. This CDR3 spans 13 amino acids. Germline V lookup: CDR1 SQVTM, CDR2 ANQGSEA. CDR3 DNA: TGCAGCGTCCCAGCGGGACAGGGTTTCGAGCAGTACTTC. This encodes CSVPAGQGFEQYF.

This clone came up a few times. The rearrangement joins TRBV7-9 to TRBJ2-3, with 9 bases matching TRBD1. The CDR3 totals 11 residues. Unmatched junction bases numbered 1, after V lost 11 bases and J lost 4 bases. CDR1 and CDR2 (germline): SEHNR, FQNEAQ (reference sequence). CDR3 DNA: TGTGCCTACAGGGGGCCAGATACGCAGTATTTT. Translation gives CAYRGPDTQYF. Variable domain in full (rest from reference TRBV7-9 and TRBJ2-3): DTGVSQNPRHKITKRGQNVTFRCDPISEHNRLYWYRQTLGQGPEFLTYFQNEAQLEKSRLLSDRFSAERPKGSFSTLEIQRTEQGDSAMYLCAYRGPDTQYFGPGTRLTVL.

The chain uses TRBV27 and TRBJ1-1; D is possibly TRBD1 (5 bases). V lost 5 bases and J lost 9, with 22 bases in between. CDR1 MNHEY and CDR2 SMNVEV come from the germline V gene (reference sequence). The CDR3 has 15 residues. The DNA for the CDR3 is TGTGCCAGCAGTCCCTCTCTGACCTCGGCAGGGAAAGCTTTCTTT. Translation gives CASSPSLTSAGKAFF.

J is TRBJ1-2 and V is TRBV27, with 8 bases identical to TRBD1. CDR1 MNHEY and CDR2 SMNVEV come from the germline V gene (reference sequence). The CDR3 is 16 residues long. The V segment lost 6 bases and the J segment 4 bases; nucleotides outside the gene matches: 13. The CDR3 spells CASRTDSGGWGYGYTF. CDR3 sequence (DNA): TGTGCCAGCAGGACAGATTCAGGGGGCTGGGGCTATGGCTACACCTTC.

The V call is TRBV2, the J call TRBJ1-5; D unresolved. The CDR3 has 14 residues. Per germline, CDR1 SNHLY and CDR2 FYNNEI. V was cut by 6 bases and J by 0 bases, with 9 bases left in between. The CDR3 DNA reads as TGTGCCAGCAGACAGTTTTATAGCAATCAGCCCCAGCATTTT. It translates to CASRQFYSNQPQHF.

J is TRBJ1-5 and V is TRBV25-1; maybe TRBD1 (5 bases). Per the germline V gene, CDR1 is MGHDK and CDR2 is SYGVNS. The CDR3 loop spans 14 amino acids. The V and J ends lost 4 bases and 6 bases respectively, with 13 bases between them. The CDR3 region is CASSAGVGSQPQHF. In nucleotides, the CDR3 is TGTGCCAGCAGTGCGGGGGTAGGGAGTCAGCCCCAGCATTTT.

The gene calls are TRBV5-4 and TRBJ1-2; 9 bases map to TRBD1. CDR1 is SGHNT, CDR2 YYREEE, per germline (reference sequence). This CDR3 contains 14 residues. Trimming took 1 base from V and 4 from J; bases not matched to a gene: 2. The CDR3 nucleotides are TGTGCCAGCAGCTTGACAGGGGGCGTCTATGGCTACACCTTC. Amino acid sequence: CASSLTGGVYGYTF.

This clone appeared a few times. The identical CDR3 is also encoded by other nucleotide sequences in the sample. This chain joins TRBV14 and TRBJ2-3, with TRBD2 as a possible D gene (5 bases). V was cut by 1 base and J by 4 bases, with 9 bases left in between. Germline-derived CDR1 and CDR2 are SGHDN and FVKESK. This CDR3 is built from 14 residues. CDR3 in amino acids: CASSQGGGADTQYF. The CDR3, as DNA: TGTGCCAGCAGCCAAGGAGGAGGCGCAGATACGCAGTATTTT.